The following is a T cell receptor (beta chain) sequence with its context. The data belong to a study of cytomegalovirus exposure and HLA in healthy donors. The CDR3 length is 18 residues. Per the germline V gene, CDR1 is ENHRY and CDR2 is SYGVKD. The V gene lost 10 bases and the J gene lost 5 bases, with 33 bases spanning the gap. Primers: 60 Vbeta forward and 13 Jbeta reverse. The repertoire was sequenced with immunoSEQ multiplex PCR; TCRdb's copy has only in-frame clones and lacks some. There are fewer than 200,000 clones in the sample; around 81% occur only once, and roughly 4.4% lies in the top ten.

The receptor was derived from a woman younger than 35 in good health and CMV-seropositive. The specimen sequenced was PBMCs. V usage is TRBV10-3 and J usage is TRBJ2-7, with a weak D call TRBD1 (6 bases). CDR3 region: CATQGSKRRVGTDNEQYF. DNA for the CDR3: TGTGCCACCCAGGGGTCTAAAAGGCGCGTAGGGACCGACAACGAGCAGTACTTC.